This note documents a single T cell receptor (beta chain) sequence. The antigen it binds to is not known. The sample holds no much larger clone one base away, and base qualities are not on file. Using the deep immunoSEQ assay, multiplex PCR amplified TCR CDR3 regions from genomic DNA. Extracted genomic DNA from each cell subset was spread evenly across all wells of several immunoSEQ 96-well plates, with each plate serving as a replicate. Each replicate PCR for sorted subsets received approximately 220 ng genomic DNA, equal to tens of thousands of T cell genomes. Purified libraries were quantified with a Qubit 3.0 fluorometer, sized on a Bioanalyzer 2100, and re-quantified with the KAPA Library Quantification kit. Every immunoSEQ 96-well plate was sequenced on a dedicated single-read 150-cycle Illumina NextSeq 550 flow cell. In the authors' own workflow: Because the immunoSEQ output included only junctional sequences and no quality scores, the filtering could not be the same as the filtering used for full-length reads. To assign V/J genes and CDR3, sequences were annotated against IMGT germline references using PyIR, a Python wrapper for IgBLAST v1.9. Reads were filtered out if the reads had weak V/J assignments (E-value above 1e-6), no CDR3, stop codons, out-of-frame junctions, or ambiguous translated residues. A V3J clonotype was defined by an identical inferred V gene, J gene, and CDR3 amino acid sequence. Percentage overlap between repertoires was calculated by dividing the number of shared unique clonotypes by the size of the smaller repertoire. Repertoire richness was assessed with RTK rarefaction, the Chao1 estimator, and Recon v2.1 estimates of unobserved clonotypes. OLGA was used to compute generation probabilities for all TCRbeta clonotypes that the gDNA method yielded from a handful of donors. TCRdb retrieved this table from immuneACCESS and kept in-frame rearrangements only. Not all clones are present; in checked studies, unresolved V genes account for under half, and no reason is known for the remainder. V and J calls and clone size are as listed in that table; D and trimming were resolved from the DNA. Within this sample are about 2 million clones, with less than 95% of them counted one time only. The ten largest make up 0.95% to 1.5% of the sample.

V and J are trimmed by 5 bases and 8 bases, and the gene matches miss 17 bases of the junction. Per the germline V gene, LGHNA is the CDR1 and YNFKEQ is the CDR2. Taken from cysteine to phenylalanine, the CDR3 has 16 residues. Only the CDR3 region is kept as DNA, spanning 48 bases read in frame from base 1. CD8 naive samples consisted of CD45RO-negative cells that were positively selected for CCR7, yielding a CD45RA+CCR7+ population without TemRA cells. Healthy HIV-negative adults with no recently reported acute infections or vaccinations were included as donors. Every donor was a Caucasian adult residing in Nashville, Tennessee, USA. Blood was collected by leukapheresis, and PBMCs were isolated by Ficoll-Histopaque density gradient centrifugation and then cryopreserved in liquid nitrogen vapor phase. Analytical flow cytometry was used to check the purity and quantity of each magnetically sorted T cell population. From each sorted fraction, genomic DNA was isolated and quantified by UV absorbance on a Nanodrop 2000c.

The data were obtained in a study of shared clonotypes between healthy human individuals (dated by TCRdb to the early 2020s). Regarding the research as a whole: Two women and a few men aged 18 to 49 years were included in the cohort. For each donor, CD4 naive and CD4 memory were each given three plates, CD8 naive was given two plates, and CD8 memory was given one plate. To estimate repertoire size and how much clonotype sharing occurs between individuals, the study deeply sequenced the blood TCR repertoires of roughly 5 healthy adults. To increase sequencing depth and limit assay-specific biases, different laboratories used diverse techniques to prepare libraries and sequence TCR repertoires. Between about 0.8 and 9 billion PBMCs per donor were obtained by leukapheresis.

The research as a whole found: Based on pairwise subsampling, the degree of clonotype sharing among donors was expected to be affected by sequencing depth. When several donors were compared, the shared fraction of clonotypes was about 5% for naive CD4, around 4% for naive CD8, about 2.5% for memory CD4, and 0.4% for memory CD8. Sampling was limited to blood, and TCR repertoires in tissue likely differ from TCR repertoires in blood. Because the study included only a small number of donors, the genetic and exposure-history diversity represented was limited. Even with the large sequencing depth, rarefaction of the sorted-subset datasets indicated that sequencing was incomplete. Higher generation probabilities were observed for clonotypes shared by all four sorted-subset donors than for non-shared clonotypes. Estimated clonotype richness was generally larger for naive than for memory subsets.

This receptor was identified in a man between 18 and 29 years old in good health. The sequenced sample was naive CD8+ T cells sorted from blood. The cell subset or site label corresponds to: CD45RA+CCR7+. The chain couples TRBV4-2 to TRBJ1-2; TRBD1 lines up with 7 middle nucleotides. The CDR3 has the sequence CASSFGTEGYYGGYTF. The base sequence is TGTGCCAGCAGCTTCGGGACAGAAGGGTATTATGGAGGCTACACCTTC.